Shown below are 4 T cell receptor beta chains from a single sample sequenced in a study of identical twins. MiXCR, applied by TCRdb to the 5' RACE reads, yields one record per CDR3 protein. The sample contains 1.5 million to 2 million distinct CDR3 sequences, around a third of which appear only once. Input material: cord blood. These receptors all come from a newborn girl in good health.

This clonotype was recorded a few times. The V call is TRBV21-1, the J call TRBJ2-2; the table's D call TRBD2 went unverified against the DNA. TRBV21-1 is flagged as a pseudogene. This CDR3 spans 16 amino acids. The CDR3 loop is CASSLRTSGITGELFF. The CDR3 DNA reads as TGTGCCAGCAGCCTTCGGACTAGCGGGATTACCGGGGAGCTGTTTTTT.

This sequence joins TRBV10-3 and TRBJ1-1, with TRBD1 matching 7 bases. The CDR3 loop spans 15 amino acids. Germline V lookup: CDR1 ENHRY, CDR2 SYGVKD. Trimming took 2 bases from V and 2 from J; bases not matched to a gene: 5. CDR3 in DNA: TGTGCCATCAGTGAGGAGGGGGCGTCCAACACTGAAGCTTTCTTT. As protein: CAISEEGASNTEAFF.

This chain connects TRBV11-2 to TRBJ1-1; possible D gene TRBD1, 5 bases. V lost 5 bases and J lost 3, with 16 bases in between. This CDR3 has 15 amino acids. In germline, CDR1 is SGHAT, CDR2 FQNNGV. This CDR3 is CASSHLTPGDTEAFF. CDR3 coding DNA: TGTGCCAGCAGCCACCTGACACCGGGGGACACTGAAGCTTTCTTT.

The rearrangement joins TRBV2 to TRBJ2-1, with TRBD2 matching 9 bases. Germline V gene lookup returns CDR1 SNHLY and CDR2 FYNNEI. After removal of 4 bases from V and 5 bases from J, the junction contained 6 bases not matched to a gene. This CDR3 is 15 amino acids long. The CDR3 loop reads CASSAGRGGNNEQFF. CDR3 DNA sequence: TGTGCCAGCAGTGCTGGGCGGGGGGGAAACAATGAGCAGTTCTTC.